This TCR beta chain emerged from a study of PD-1 and CTLA-4 blockade in melanoma (dated by TCRdb to about 2021). Broadly, across the study: In patients with melanoma, the researchers looked at the effects of CTLA-4 blockade versus PD-1 blockade on the CD8 T cell response that was melanoma-reactive.

The junction shows trimming of 3 bases on V and 2 bases on J, plus 10 bases between the germline ends. From its cysteine to its phenylalanine, the CDR3 spans 14 amino acids. Solely the CDR3 DNA is kept, with 42 bases framed from the first base. In the germline V gene, CDR1 corresponds to KGHDR and CDR2 to SFDVKD. As regards this clone: Its antigen specificity is not known. No base quality information exists; no much larger clone differs at one position.

Preparation of the library involved the immunoSEQ multiplex PCR assay. TCRdb took this table from immuneACCESS and kept in-frame rearrangements with V and J called. Such tables lack part of the clones; where checked against another copy, unresolved V genes explain under half of the gap, and the rest is unexplained. This sample comprises nearly 30,000 clones, 70% to 90% of them detected only once. Around 8.5% of the sample comes from the top ten. Sequencing was performed on CD8+ T cells from peripheral blood, taken before anti-PD-1 treatment. The sequence joins TRBV24-1 to TRBJ2-7; no confident D gene assignment can be made. The TCR sequence derives from a human donor with melanoma. The nucleotide sequence is TGTGCCACCAGTGATAGATTTAAAACCTACGAGCAGTACTTC. This gives the protein CATSDRFKTYEQYF.